This paragraph reports one TCR beta chain. As yet, its antigen is unknown. The source of the sample is a study of multiple sclerosis patients with progressive multifocal leukoencephalopathy. Whole-study context: The control group, sampled over time, had multiple sclerosis, received natalizumab and did not develop PML. Findings and limits, study-wide: Expanded clones at PML onset predated and persisted through natalizumab therapy. Preferential TRBV-TRBJ pairings or common gene usage were not detected at PML. In most PML patients, TRB repertoires appeared less diverse by entropy.

Time point defined: before natalizumab initiation. The CDR3 length is 16 residues. V lost 4 bases, J lost 0 bases, and 14 bases lay in between. In germline, CDR1 is MNHEY, CDR2 SVGAGI. Method: immunoSEQ multiplex PCR; TCRdb's copy keeps in-frame clones and lacks some. The top ten hold over 0.95% of the sample, which has some 30,000 clones, around nine tenths seen once. The TCR originated in a human donor with multiple sclerosis. Source material: PBMCs. The chain has TRBV6-5 and TRBJ2-3, with D possibly matching TRBD1 (6 bases). The CDR3: CASSSEGVASTDTQYF. The CDR3 DNA sequence: TGTGCCAGCAGTTCCGAGGGGGTAGCGAGCACAGATACGCAGTATTTT.